What follows is one TCR beta chain and its context. Its specificity is unknown. This sample was taken from a study of shared clonotypes between healthy human individuals. The study's findings and limits: Naive subsets generally had larger estimated richness than memory subsets. Non-shared clonotypes were found to have lower generation probabilities than the clonotypes that were shared by all four of the sorted-subset donors.

TCRdb's table, derived via immunoSEQ multiplex PCR, lists solely in-frame clones and lacks some. The sample yields 2,500,000 or so clones, approximately 93% seen once. This CDR3 comprises 15 residues. Germline values: CDR1 SGHAT, CDR2 FQNNGV. V lost 5 bases and J lost 4; bases outside the gene matches: 6. The chain uses TRBV11-2 and TRBJ2-2, with 8 positions matching TRBD1. Sequencing was done on a sample of naive CD4+ T cells from PBMCs. The subset is: CD45RA+ positively selected. This receptor was obtained from a man younger than 35 in good health. Some clones in this sample may be carry-over from other donors' samples. The CDR3 here is CASSPRTGSTGELFF. The CDR3, as DNA: TGTGCCAGCAGCCCCCGGACAGGGAGCACCGGGGAGCTGTTTTTT.